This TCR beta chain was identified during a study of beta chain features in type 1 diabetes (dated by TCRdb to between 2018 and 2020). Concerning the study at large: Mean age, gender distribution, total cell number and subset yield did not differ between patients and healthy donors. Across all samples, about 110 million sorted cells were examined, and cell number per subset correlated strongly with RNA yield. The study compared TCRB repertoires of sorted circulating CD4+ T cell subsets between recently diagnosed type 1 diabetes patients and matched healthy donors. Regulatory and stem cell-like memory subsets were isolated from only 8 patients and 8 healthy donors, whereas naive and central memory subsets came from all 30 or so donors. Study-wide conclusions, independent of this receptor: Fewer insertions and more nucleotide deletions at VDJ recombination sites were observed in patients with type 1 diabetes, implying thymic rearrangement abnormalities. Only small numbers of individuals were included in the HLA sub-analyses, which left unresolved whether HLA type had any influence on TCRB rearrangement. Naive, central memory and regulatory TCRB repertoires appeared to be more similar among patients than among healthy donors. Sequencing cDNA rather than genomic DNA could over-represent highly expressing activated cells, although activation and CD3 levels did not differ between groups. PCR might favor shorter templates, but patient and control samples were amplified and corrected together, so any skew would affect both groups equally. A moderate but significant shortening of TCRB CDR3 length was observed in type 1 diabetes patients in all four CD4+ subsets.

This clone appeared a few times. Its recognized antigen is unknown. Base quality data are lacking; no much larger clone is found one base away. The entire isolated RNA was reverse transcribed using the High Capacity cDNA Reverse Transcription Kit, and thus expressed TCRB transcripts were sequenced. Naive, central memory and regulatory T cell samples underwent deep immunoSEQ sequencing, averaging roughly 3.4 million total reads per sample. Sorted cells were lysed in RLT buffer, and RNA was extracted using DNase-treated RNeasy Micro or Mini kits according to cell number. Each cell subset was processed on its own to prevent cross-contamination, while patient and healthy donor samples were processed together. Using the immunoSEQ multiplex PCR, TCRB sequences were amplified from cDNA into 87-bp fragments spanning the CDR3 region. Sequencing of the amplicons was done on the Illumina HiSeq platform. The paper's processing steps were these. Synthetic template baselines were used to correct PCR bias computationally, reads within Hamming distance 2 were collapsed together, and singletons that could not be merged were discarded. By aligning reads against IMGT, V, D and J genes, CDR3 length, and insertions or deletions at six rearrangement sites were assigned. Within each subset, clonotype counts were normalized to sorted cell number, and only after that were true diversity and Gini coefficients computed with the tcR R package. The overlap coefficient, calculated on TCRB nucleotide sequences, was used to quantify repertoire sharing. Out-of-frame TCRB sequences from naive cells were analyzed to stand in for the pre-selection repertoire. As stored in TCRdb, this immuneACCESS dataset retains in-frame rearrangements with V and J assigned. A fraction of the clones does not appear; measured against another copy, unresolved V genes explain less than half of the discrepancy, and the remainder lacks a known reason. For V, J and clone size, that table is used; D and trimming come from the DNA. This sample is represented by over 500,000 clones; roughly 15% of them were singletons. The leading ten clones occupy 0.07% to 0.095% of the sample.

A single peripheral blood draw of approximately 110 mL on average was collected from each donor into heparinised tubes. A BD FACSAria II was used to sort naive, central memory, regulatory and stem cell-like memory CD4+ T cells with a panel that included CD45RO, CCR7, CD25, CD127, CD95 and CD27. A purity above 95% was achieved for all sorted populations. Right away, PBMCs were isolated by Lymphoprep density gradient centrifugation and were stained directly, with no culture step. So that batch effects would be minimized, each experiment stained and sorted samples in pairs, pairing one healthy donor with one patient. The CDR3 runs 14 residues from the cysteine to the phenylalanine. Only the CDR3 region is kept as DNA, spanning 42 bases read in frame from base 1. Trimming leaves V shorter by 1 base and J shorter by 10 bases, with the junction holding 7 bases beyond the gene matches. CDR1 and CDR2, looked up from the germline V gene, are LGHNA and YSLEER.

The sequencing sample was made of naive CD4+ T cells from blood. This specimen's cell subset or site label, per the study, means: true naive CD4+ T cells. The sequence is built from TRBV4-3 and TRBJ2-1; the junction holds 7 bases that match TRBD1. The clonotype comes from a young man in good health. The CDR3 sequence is CASSQVDRVNEQFF. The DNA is TGCGCCAGCAGCCAAGTCGACAGGGTCAACGAGCAGTTCTTC.